A selection of T cell receptor beta chains follows, all from one sample in a study of shared clonotypes between healthy human individuals. Here immunoSEQ multiplex PCR was the method, and the copy in TCRdb shows in-frame clones only, minus some. The sample lists fewer than 1 million clones, about 96% seen once, with about 0.21% in the top ten. Sequenced material: naive CD8+ T cells sorted from blood. The receptor source for this set is a man aged 30 to 39 in good health. Both conserved end residues are part of each CDR3. Each record gives: CDR3 DNA, CDR3 protein, clone size, D gene, V gene, J gene. D genes are given only for firm matches. Clone size, where shown, is once, few, many, or a class for clones that have expanded.

DNA: TGTGCCAGTAGCCAGGGAAGCTCCTACGAGCAGTACTTC; CDR3: CASSQGSSYEQYF; size: -; D: -; V: TRBV19; J: TRBJ2-7
DNA: TGTGCCAGCAGTCCCCCCGGGACAGGTCTTTGGGACGAGCAGTACTTC; CDR3: CASSPPGTGLWDEQYF; size: -; D: TRBD1; V: TRBV27; J: TRBJ2-7
DNA: TGTGCCAGCAGTTTGGGTGGCCCGAACGCCAGGTATGGCTACACCTTC; CDR3: CASSLGGPNARYGYTF; size: -; D: -; V: TRBV27; J: TRBJ1-2
DNA: TGTGCCAGCAGCTTTCGACAGGGGACAGCCGGGGAGCTGTTTTTT; CDR3: CASSFRQGTAGELFF; size: -; D: TRBD1; V: TRBV11-2; J: TRBJ2-2
DNA: TGCGCCAGCAGTGAGGAGGGGTTCTACGAGCAGTACTTC; CDR3: CASSEEGFYEQYF; size: -; D: -; V: TRBV10-2; J: TRBJ2-7
DNA: TGTGCCAGCAGCTTAGTAGCGGGAGCGGCTGAGCAGTTCTTC; CDR3: CASSLVAGAAEQFF; size: -; D: TRBD2; V: TRBV7-8; J: TRBJ2-1
DNA: TGTGCCAGCAGCGATCTAGCGGGAGTATCTGATGAGCAGTTCTTC; CDR3: CASSDLAGVSDEQFF; size: -; D: TRBD2; V: TRBV9; J: TRBJ2-1
DNA: TGCAGCGTTGAAGGGCAAGGGGGTGTTTCGTCCTACGAGCAGTACTTC; CDR3: CSVEGQGGVSSYEQYF; size: -; D: -; V: TRBV29-1; J: TRBJ2-7
DNA: TGCAGCGGTCGTAGAGATACGCAGTATTTT; CDR3: CSGRRDTQYF; size: -; D: -; V: TRBV29-1; J: TRBJ2-3
DNA: TGTGCCAGCAGCTTAAGTGGTGAAAAACTGTTTTTT; CDR3: CASSLSGEKLFF; size: once; D: -; V: TRBV7-9; J: TRBJ1-4
DNA: TGTGCCAGCGGGAGCTACGACGACAATGAGCAGTTCTTC; CDR3: CASGSYDDNEQFF; size: -; D: -; V: TRBV13; J: TRBJ2-1
DNA: TGTGCCAGCAGCCAAGATTATCGAACAGGGAACACTGAAGCTTTCTTT; CDR3: CASSQDYRTGNTEAFF; size: -; D: -; V: TRBV4-2; J: TRBJ1-1
DNA: TGTGCCAGCAGCCTGACTAGCGGCTCCTACAATGAGCAGTTCTTC; CDR3: CASSLTSGSYNEQFF; size: -; D: TRBD2; V: TRBV6-5; J: TRBJ2-1
DNA: TGTGCCTACCAGGCGGGAGGGCCATTAGATGAGCAGTTCTTC; CDR3: CAYQAGGPLDEQFF; size: -; D: TRBD2; V: TRBV30; J: TRBJ2-1
DNA: TGTGCCAGCAGCGTAGCTTCGGGGGGTTCCTACAATGAGCAGTTCTTC; CDR3: CASSVASGGSYNEQFF; size: -; D: TRBD2; V: TRBV9; J: TRBJ2-1
DNA: TGTGCCAGCAGCGAAGGGACAGGGGAATCCTCCTACAATGAGCAGTTCTTC; CDR3: CASSEGTGESSYNEQFF; size: once; D: TRBD1; V: TRBV9; J: TRBJ2-1
DNA: TGCAGCGTTGAAGATTGGGACCCCGCCCCCGAGCAGTACTTC; CDR3: CSVEDWDPAPEQYF; size: once; D: -; V: TRBV29-1; J: TRBJ2-7